This T cell receptor beta chain was obtained from a study of blood T cell repertoires in COVID-19. V was shortened by 5 bases and J by 1 base, with 8 bases between the two germline ends. The length of the CDR3 is 13 residues. The V gene's germline CDR1 is LNHDA and CDR2 SQIVND (reference sequence). Original analysis: Reference gene primer amplification in the assay estimated nucleated cell counts. Clones were sequenced by immunoSEQ multiplex PCR, and TCRdb holds only the in-frame ones, with some missing. The DNA gave D and trimming, while V, J and clone size come from that table. The sample holds about 320,000 clones; approximately 90% are singletons and the top ten take 1.5% to 2%.

Sequenced material: peripheral blood. V and J are TRBV19 and TRBJ1-1; D not certain. This TCR derives from a woman aged 25 to 39 with COVID-19, enrolled during active disease. The DNA of the CDR3 is TGTGCCAGTAGTCTTGCAGAGAACACTGAAGCTTTCTTT. Translation: CASSLAENTEAFF.